This record covers a single T cell receptor beta chain. This specimen comes from a study of cytomegalovirus exposure and HLA in healthy donors. Amplification used 60 Vbeta primers and 13 Jbeta primers. Clones were sequenced by immunoSEQ multiplex PCR, and TCRdb holds only the in-frame ones, with some missing. The table includes about 83,000 clones, 60% to 85% detected once. What was sequenced was PBMCs. This clonotype was obtained from a man in his late teens or twenties in good health and CMV-seropositive.

The CDR3 DNA reads as TGTGCCAGCAGTACGGGACAGGGGGGGGAGACCCAGTACTTC. Amino acids: CASSTGQGGETQYF. The V and J genes are TRBV6-5 and TRBJ2-5; the match to TRBD1 covers 11 bases. The V and J ends lost 5 bases and 5 bases, in that order; junction bases with no gene match: 4. The germline V gene encodes CDR1 MNHEY and CDR2 SVGAGI. This CDR3 is 14 amino acids long.